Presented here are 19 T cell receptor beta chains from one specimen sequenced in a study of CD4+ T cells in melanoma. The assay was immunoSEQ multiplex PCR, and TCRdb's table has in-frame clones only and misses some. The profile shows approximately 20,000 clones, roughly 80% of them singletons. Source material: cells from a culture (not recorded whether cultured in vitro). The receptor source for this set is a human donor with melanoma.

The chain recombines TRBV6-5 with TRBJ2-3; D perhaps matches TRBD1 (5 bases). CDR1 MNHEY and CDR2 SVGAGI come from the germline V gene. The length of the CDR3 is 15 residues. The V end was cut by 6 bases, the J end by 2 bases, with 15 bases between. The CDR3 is CASRSEGQDTDTQYF. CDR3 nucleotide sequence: TGTGCCAGCAGGTCCGAAGGACAAGACACAGATACGCAGTATTTT.

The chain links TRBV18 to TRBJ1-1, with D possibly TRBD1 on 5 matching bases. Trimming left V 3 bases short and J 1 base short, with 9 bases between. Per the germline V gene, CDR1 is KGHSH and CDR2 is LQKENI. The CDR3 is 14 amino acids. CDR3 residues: CASSPRQPNTEAFF. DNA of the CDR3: TGTGCCAGCTCACCGAGACAGCCGAACACTGAAGCTTTCTTT.

CDR3 in amino acids: CASSTTGSGNTIYF. In DNA form, the CDR3 reads TGTGCCAGCAGCACCACAGGGTCTGGAAACACCATATATTTT. The genes are TRBV9 and TRBJ1-3; a possible D gene is TRBD1 (6 bases). Trimming took off 4 bases at V and 1 base at J, with 9 bases between the two ends. The CDR3 spans 14 residues. CDR1 is SGDLS and CDR2 is YYNGEE in the germline V gene.

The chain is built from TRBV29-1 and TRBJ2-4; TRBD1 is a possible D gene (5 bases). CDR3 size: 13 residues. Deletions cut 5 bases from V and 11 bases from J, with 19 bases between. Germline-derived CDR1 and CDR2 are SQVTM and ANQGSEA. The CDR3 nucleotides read TGCAGCGTTTCCCAGACAGCTGCCGACCTTCAGTACTTC. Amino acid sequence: CSVSQTAADLQYF.

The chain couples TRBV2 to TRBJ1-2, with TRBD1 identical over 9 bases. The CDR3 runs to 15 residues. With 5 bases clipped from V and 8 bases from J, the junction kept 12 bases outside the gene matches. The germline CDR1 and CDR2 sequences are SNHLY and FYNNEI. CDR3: CASSITWGQGFGYTF. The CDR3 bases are TGTGCCAGCAGTATAACTTGGGGACAGGGCTTCGGCTACACCTTC.

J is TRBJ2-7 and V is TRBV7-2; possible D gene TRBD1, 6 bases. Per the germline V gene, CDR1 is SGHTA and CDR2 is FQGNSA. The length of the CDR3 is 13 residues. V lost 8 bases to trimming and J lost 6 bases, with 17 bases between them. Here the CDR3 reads CASARGLGVEQYF. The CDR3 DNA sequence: TGTGCCAGCGCCAGGGGTCTAGGAGTCGAGCAGTACTTC. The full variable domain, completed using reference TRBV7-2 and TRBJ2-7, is GAGVSQSPSNKVTEKGKDVELRCDPISGHTALYWYRQSLGQGLEFLIYFQGNSAPDKSGLPSDRFSAERTGGSVSTLTIQRTQQEDSAVYLCASARGLGVEQYFGPGTRLTVT.

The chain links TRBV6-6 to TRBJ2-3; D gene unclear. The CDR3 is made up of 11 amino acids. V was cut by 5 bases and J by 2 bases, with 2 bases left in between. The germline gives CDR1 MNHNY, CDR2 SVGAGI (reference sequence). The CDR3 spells CASSATDTQYF. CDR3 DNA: TGTGCCAGCAGTGCCACAGATACGCAGTATTTT.

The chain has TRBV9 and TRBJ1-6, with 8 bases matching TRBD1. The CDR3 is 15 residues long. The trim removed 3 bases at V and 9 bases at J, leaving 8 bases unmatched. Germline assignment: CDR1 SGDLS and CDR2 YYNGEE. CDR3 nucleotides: TGTGCCAGCAGCGCAGGGACAGGATGGAGTTCACCCCTCCACTTT. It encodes CASSAGTGWSSPLHF.

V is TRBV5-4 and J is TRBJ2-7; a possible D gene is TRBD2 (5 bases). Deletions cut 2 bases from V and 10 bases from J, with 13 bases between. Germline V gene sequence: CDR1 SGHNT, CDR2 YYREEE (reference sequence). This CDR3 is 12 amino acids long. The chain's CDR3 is CASSLLAGHQYF. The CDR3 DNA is TGTGCCAGCAGCTTACTCGCGGGTCATCAGTACTTC.

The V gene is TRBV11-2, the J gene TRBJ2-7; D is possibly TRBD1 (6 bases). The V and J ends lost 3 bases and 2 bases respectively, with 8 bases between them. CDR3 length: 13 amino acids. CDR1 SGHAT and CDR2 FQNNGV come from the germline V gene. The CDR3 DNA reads TGTGCCAGCAGCTTGACAGGAACCTACGAGCAGTACTTC. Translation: CASSLTGTYEQYF.

The CDR3 loop is CSVVGAGGVGRTNTEAFF. DNA of the CDR3: TGCAGCGTTGTGGGGGCCGGGGGCGTAGGGCGGACGAACACTGAAGCTTTCTTT. The rearrangement uses TRBV29-1 and TRBJ1-1; maybe TRBD1 (6 bases). Deletions cut 4 bases from V and 1 base from J, with 25 bases between. Germline V gives CDR1 SQVTM, CDR2 ANQGSEA. The CDR3 loop spans 18 amino acids. The complete variable domain, with remaining parts taken from reference TRBV29-1 and TRBJ1-1, reads SAVISQKPSRDICQRGTSLTIQCQVDSQVTMMFWYRQQPGQSLTLIATANQGSEATYESGFVIDKFPISRPNLTFSTLTVSNMSPEDSSIYLCSVVGAGGVGRTNTEAFFGQGTRLTVV.

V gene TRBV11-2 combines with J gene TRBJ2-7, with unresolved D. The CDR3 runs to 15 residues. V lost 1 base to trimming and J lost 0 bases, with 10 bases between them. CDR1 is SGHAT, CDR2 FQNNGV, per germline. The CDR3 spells CASSLVPQSSYEQYF. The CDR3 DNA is TGTGCCAGCAGCTTAGTCCCCCAGAGCTCCTACGAGCAGTACTTC.

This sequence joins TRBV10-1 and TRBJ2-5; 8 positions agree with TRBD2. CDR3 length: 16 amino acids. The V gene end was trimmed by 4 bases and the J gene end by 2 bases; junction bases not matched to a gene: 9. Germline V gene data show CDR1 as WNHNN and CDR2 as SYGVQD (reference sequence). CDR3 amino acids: CASSAGLAGGQETQYF. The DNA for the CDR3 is TGCGCCAGCAGTGCAGGTCTAGCGGGCGGACAAGAGACCCAGTACTTC.

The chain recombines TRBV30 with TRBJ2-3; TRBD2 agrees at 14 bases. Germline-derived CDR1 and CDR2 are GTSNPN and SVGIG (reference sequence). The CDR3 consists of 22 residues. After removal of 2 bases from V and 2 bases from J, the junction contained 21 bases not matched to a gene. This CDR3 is CAWSKTARRLGLAGGFTDTQYF. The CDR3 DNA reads TGTGCCTGGAGTAAGACCGCTCGTAGACTCGGACTAGCGGGGGGTTTCACAGATACGCAGTATTTT. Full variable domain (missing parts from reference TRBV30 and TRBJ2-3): SQTIHQWPATLVQPVGSPLSLECTVEGTSNPNLYWYRQAAGRGLQLLFYSVGIGQISSEVPQNLSASRPQDRQFILSSKKLLLSDSGFYLCAWSKTARRLGLAGGFTDTQYFGPGTRLTVL.

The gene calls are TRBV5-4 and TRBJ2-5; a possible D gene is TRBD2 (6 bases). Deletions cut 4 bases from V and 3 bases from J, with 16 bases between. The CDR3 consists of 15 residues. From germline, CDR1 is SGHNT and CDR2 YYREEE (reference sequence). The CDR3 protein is CASSRNKAGKETQYF. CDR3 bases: TGTGCCAGCAGCCGGAACAAAGCGGGTAAAGAGACCCAGTACTTC.

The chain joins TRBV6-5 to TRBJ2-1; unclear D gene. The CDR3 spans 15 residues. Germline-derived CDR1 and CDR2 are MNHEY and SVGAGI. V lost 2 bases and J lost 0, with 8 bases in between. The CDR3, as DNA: TGTGCCAGCAGTTACCAGGCTAGCTCCTACAATGAGCAGTTCTTC. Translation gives CASSYQASSYNEQFF.

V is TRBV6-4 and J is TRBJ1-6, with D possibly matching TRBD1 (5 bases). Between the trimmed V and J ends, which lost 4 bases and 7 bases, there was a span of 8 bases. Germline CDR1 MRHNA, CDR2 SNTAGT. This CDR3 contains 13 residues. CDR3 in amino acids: CASSGGLNSPLHF. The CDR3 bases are TGTGCCAGCAGTGGGGGCCTGAATTCACCCCTCCACTTT.

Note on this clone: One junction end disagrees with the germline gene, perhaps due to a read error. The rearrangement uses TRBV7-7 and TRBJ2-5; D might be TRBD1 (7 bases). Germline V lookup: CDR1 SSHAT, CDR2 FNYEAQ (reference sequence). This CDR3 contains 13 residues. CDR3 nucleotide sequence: TGTGCTAGCAGCCAGGGGGGATTGGAGACCCAGTACTTC. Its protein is CASSQGGLETQYF.

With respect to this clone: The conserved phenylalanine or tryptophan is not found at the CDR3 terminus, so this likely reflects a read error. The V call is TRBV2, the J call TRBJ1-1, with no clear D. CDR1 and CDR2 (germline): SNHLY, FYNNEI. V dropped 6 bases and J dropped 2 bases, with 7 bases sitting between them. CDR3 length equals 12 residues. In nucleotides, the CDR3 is TGTGCCAGCAGCGTGTTTAACACTGAAGCTTTCCTT. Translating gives CASSVFNTEAFL.